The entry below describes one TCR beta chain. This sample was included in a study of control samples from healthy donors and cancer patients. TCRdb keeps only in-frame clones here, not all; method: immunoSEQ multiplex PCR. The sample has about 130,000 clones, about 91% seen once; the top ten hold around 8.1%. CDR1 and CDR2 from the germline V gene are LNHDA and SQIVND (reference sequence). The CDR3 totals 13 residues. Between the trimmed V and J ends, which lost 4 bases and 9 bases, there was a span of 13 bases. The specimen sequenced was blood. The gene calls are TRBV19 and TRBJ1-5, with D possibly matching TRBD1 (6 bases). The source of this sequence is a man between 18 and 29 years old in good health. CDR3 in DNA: TGTGCCAGTAGTACCCCCAGGGGTCGGCCCCAGCATTTT. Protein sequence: CASSTPRGRPQHF.